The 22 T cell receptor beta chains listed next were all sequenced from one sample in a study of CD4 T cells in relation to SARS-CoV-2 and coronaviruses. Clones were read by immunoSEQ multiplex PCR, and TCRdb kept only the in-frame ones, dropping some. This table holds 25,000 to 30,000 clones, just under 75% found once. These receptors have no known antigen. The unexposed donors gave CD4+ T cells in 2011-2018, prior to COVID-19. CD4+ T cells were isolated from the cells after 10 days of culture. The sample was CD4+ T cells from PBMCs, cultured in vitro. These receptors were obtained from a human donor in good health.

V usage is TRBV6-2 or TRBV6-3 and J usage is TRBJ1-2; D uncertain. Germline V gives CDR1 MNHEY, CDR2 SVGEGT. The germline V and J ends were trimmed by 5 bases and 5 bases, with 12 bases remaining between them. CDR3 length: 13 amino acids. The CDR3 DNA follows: TGTGCCAGCAGTGACCATGGTGCTTATGGCTACACCTTC. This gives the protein CASSDHGAYGYTF.

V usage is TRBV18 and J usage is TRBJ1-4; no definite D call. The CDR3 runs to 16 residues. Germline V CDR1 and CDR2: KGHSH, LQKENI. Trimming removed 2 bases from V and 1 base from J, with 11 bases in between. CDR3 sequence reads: CASSPSPARTNEKLFF. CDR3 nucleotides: TGTGCCAGCTCACCAAGCCCCGCCAGAACTAATGAAAAACTGTTTTTT.

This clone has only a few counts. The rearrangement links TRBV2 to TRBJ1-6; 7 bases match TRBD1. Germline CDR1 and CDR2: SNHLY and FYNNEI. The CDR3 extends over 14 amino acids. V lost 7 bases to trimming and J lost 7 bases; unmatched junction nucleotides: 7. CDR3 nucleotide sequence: TGTGCCAGCACCGCCCGGGACAGCAATTCACCCCTCCACTTT. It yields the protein CASTARDSNSPLHF.

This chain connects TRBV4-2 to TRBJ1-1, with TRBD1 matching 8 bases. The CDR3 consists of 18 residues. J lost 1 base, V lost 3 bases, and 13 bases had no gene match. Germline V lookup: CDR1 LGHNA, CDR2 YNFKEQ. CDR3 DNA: TGTGCCAGCAGCCACACCTGGGCGGGGACAGGACAGAACACTGAAGCTTTCTTT. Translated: CASSHTWAGTGQNTEAFF.

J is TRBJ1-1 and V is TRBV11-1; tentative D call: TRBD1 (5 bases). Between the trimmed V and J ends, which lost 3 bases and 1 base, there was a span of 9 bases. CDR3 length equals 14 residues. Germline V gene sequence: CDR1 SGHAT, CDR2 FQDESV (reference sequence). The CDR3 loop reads CASSLGRWNTEAFF. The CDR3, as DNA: TGTGCCAGCAGCTTGGGACGGTGGAACACTGAAGCTTTCTTT.

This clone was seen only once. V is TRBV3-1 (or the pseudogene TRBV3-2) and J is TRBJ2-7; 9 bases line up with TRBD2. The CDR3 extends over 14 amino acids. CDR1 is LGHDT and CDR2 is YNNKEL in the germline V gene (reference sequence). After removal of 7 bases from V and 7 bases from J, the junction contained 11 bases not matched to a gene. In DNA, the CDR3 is TGTGCCAGCATCCTAAGCGGGAGGCCAGGGGAGCAGTACTTC. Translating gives CASILSGRPGEQYF.

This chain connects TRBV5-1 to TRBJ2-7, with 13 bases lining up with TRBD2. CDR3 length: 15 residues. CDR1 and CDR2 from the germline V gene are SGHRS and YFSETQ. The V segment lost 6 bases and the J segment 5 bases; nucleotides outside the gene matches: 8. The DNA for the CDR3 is TGCGCCAGCACTTTGACGGGACTAGCGGGAAACGAGCAGTACTTC. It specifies CASTLTGLAGNEQYF.

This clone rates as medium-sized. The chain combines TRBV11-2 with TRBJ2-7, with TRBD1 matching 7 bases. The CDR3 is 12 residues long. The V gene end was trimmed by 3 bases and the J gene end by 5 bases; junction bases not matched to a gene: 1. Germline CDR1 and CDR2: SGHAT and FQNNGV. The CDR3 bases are TGTGCCAGCAGCTTGACAGGGAACGAGCAGTACTTC. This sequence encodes CASSLTGNEQYF.

The CDR3, as DNA: TGCGCCAGCAGTGAGTCCCCGGGGGGCTCTGGAAACACCATATATTTT. This encodes CASSESPGGSGNTIYF. The chain employs TRBV10-2 and TRBJ1-3, with D perhaps matching TRBD1 (5 bases). CDR1 is WSHSY and CDR2 is SAAADI in the germline V gene. Trimming removed 0 bases from V and 0 bases from J, with 9 bases in between. This CDR3 region has 16 residues.

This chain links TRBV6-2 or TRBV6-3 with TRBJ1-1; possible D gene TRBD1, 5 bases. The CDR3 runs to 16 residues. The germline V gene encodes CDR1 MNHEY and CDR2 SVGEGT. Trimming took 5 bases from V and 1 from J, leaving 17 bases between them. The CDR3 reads CASSKPIEGRNTEAFF. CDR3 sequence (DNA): TGTGCCAGCAGTAAGCCTATAGAGGGGAGGAACACTGAAGCTTTCTTT.

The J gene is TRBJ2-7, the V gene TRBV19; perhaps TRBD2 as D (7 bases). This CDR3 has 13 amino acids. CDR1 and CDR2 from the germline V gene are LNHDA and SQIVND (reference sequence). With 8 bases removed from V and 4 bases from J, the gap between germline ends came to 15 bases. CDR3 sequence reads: CASGGAVSYEQYF. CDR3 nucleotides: TGTGCCAGTGGGGGGGCAGTATCATACGAGCAGTACTTC. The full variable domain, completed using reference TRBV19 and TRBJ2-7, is DGGITQSPKYLFRKEGQNVTLSCEQNLNHDAMYWYRQDPGQGLRLIYYSQIVNDFQKGDIAEGYSVSREKKESFPLTVTSAQKNPTAFYLCASGGAVSYEQYFGPGTRLTVT.

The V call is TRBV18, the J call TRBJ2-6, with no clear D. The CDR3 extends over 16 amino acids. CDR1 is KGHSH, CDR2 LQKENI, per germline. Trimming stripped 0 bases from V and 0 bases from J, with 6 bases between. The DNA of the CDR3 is TGTGCCAGCTCACCACCGGGTAGCTCTGGGGCCAACGTCCTGACTTTC. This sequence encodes CASSPPGSSGANVLTF.

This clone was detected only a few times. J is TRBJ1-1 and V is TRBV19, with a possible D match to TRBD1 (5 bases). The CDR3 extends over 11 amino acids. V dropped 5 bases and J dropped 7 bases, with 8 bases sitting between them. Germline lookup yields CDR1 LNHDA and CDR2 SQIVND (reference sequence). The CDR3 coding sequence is TGTGCCAGTAGTTGGCAGGGTGAAGCTTTCTTT. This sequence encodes CASSWQGEAFF.

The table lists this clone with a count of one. CDR3 protein: CASGHWTEAFF. DNA for the CDR3: TGTGCCAGCGGACACTGGACAGAAGCTTTCTTT. V gene TRBV12-3 or TRBV12-4 combines with J gene TRBJ1-1, with D possibly being TRBD1 (5 bases). This CDR3 has 11 amino acids. V shed 8 bases and J shed 8 bases, with 12 bases lying between them.

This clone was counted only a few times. DNA of the CDR3: TGTGCCAGCAGTCTCCCCGACAGGGACCGGGATGGCTACACCTTC. Protein sequence: CASSLPDRDRDGYTF. The chain joins TRBV4-2 to TRBJ1-2; TRBD1 aligns across 7 bases. Germline V CDR1 and CDR2: LGHNA, YNFKEQ. The CDR3 totals 15 residues. The junction had 13 bases not matched to a gene; V was cut back by 6 bases and J by 6 bases.

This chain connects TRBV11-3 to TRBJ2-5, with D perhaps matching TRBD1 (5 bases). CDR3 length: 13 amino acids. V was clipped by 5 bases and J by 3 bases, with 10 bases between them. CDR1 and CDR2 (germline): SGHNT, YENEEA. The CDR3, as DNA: TGTGCCAGCAGCCCAGGGCCTAAAGAGACCCAGTACTTC. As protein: CASSPGPKETQYF.

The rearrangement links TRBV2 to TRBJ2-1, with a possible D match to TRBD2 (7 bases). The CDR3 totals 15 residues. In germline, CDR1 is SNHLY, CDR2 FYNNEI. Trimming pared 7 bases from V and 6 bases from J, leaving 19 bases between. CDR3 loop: CASTEGGAGANEQFF. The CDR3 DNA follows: TGTGCCAGCACCGAAGGTGGTGCGGGGGCCAATGAGCAGTTCTTC. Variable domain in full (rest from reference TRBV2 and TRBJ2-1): EPEVTQTPSHQVTQMGQEVILRCVPISNHLYFYWYRQILGQKVEFLVSFYNNEISEKSEIFDDQFSVERPDGSNFTLKIRSTKLEDSAMYFCASTEGGAGANEQFFGPGTRLTVL.

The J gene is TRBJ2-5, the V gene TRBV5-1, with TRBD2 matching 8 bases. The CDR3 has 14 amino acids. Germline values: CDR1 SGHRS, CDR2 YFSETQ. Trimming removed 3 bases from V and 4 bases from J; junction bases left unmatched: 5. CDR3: CASSSGGGGETQYF. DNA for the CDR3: TGCGCCAGCAGCTCCGGGGGGGGTGGAGAGACCCAGTACTTC.

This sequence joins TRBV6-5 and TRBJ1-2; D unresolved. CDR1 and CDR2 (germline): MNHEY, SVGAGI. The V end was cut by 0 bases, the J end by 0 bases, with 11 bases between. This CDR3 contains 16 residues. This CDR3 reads CASSYSNGNPNYGYTF. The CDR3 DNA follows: TGTGCCAGCAGTTACTCTAACGGGAACCCTAACTATGGCTACACCTTC.

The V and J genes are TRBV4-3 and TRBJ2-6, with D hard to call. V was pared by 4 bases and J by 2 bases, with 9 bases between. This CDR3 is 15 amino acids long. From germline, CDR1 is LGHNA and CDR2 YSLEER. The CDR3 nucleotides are TGCGCCAGCAGCCGAATTGGAACTGGGGCCAACGTCCTGACTTTC. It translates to CASSRIGTGANVLTF.

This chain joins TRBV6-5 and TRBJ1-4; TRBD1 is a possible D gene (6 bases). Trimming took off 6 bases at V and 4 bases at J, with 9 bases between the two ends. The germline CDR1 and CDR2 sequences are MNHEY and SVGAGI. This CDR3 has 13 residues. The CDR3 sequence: CASSRQDNEKLFF. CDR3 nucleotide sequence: TGTGCCAGCAGCCGACAGGATAATGAAAAACTGTTTTTT.

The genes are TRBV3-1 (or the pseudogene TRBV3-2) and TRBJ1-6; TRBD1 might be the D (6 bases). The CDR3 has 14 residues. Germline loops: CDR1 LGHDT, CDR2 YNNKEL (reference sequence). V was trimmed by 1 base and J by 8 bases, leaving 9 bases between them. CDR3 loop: CASSQAGADSPLHF. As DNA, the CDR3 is TGTGCCAGCAGCCAAGCAGGGGCGGATTCACCCCTCCACTTT.